This T cell receptor beta chain is drawn from a study of OX40 agonist ivuxolimab in advanced cancers. Study details: Patients were infused with ivuxolimab every 2 weeks at 0.01 to 10 mg/kg.

This clone was seen once. The antigen remains unidentified. This CDR3 is 16 amino acids long. Study outcomes and limitations: Partial responders dosed at 0.1-3.0 mg/kg displayed clonal expansion ranking among the lowest. Some nonresponders also had low normalized T-cell clonal expansion.

The method was immunoSEQ multiplex PCR; TCRdb's version includes in-frame clones alone and lacks a portion of them. Here the sample spans 70,000 or so clones, approximately 86% being singletons. The chain employs TRBV21-1 and TRBJ2-3. TRBV21-1 has pseudogene status. This specimen was CD4+ or CD8+ T cells sorted from blood, taken in a trial of the OX40 agonist ivuxolimab. The TCR originated in an adult with an advanced solid tumor such as melanoma, head and neck, liver or kidney cancer. CDR3 residues: CASTQRQGDCTDTQYF. Here the CDR3 DNA reads TGTGCCAGCACTCAACGGCAGGGAGATTGCACAGATACGCAGTATTTT.